Described below is a single TCR beta chain sequence and its context. The target antigen is unknown. The germline gives CDR1 MGHRA, CDR2 YSYEKL. V lost 4 bases to trimming and J lost 6 bases, with 19 bases between them. This CDR3 has 15 residues. TCR beta VDJ and CDR3 were profiled, and genomic DNA was the template. TCRdb itself ran the reads through MiXCR, one entry per CDR3 protein. The table has 150,000 to 200,000 distinct CDR3 sequences, under 50% seen once. This sample was included in a study of CD8+CD57+ T cells in acquired aplastic anemia. On the study more broadly: Across the sorted CD4+ and CD8+ cells, DNA amounts averaged roughly 3 ug.

Patients who underwent sequencing had shown CD8+CD57+ cell expansion by flow cytometry. Blood came from patients not yet given any therapy. Study findings and constraints: Some 30 shared CD8+ CDR3s appeared highly expressed within patients' immunodominant clones. Patients showed no significant difference from controls in CD8+ Simpson's diversity.

The chain couples TRBV4-1 to TRBJ2-7, with D possibly TRBD1 on 7 matching bases. Sequenced material: sorted CD4+, CD8+, or CD8+CD57+ T cells (not recorded which) from PBMCs. This receptor was identified in a human donor with aplastic anemia. CDR3 in DNA: TGCGCCAGCAGCCCTCTCGCGGGACAGAATCGCGAGCAGTACTTC. Amino acid sequence: CASSPLAGQNREQYF.